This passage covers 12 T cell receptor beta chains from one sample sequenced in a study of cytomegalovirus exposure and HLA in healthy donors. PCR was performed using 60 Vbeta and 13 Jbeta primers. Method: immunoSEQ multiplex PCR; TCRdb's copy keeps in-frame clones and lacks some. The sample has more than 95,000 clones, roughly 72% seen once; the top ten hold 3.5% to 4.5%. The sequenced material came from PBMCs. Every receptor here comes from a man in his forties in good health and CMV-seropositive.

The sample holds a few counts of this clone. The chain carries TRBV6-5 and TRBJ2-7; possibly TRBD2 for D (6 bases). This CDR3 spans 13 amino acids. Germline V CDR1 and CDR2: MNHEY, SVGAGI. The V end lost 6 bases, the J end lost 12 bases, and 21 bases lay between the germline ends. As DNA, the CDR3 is TGTGCCAGCAGATTCTTCGGGGGTTGGGACTTGTACTTC. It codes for CASRFFGGWDLYF.

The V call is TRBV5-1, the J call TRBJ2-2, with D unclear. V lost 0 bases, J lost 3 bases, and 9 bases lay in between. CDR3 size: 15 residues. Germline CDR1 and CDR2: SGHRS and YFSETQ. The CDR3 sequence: CASSLGQVHTGELFF. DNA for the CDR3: TGCGCCAGCAGCTTGGGCCAGGTGCACACCGGGGAGCTGTTTTTT.

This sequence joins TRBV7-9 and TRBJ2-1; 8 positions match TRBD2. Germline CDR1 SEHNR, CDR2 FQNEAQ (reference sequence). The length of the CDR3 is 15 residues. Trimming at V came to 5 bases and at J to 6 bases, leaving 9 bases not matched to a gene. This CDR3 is CASSHSGAMVNEQFF. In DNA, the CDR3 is TGTGCCAGCAGCCATAGCGGGGCGATGGTCAATGAGCAGTTCTTC.

CDR3 nucleotide sequence: TGTGCCAGCAGTGACTTGGGGCACACCGGGGAGCTGTTTTTT. Its protein is CASSDLGHTGELFF. The genes are TRBV6-4 and TRBJ2-2, with a weak D call TRBD1 (5 bases). V dropped 1 base and J dropped 3 bases, with 6 bases sitting between them. Germline V gene lookup returns CDR1 MRHNA and CDR2 SNTAGT. The length of the CDR3 is 14 residues.

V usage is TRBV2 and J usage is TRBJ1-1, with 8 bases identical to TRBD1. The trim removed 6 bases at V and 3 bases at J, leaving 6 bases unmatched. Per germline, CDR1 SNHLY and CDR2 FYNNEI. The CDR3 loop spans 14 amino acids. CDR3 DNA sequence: TGTGCCAGCAGGGACCTGGACAGGGACACTGAAGCTTTCTTT. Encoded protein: CASRDLDRDTEAFF. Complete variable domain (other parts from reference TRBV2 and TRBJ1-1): EPEVTQTPSHQVTQMGQEVILRCVPISNHLYFYWYRQILGQKVEFLVSFYNNEISEKSEIFDDQFSVERPDGSNFTLKIRSTKLEDSAMYFCASRDLDRDTEAFFGQGTRLTVV.

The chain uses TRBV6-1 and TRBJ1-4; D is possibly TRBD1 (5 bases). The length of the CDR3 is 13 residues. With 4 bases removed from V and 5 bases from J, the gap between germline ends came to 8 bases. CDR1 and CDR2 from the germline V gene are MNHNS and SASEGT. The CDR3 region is CASSVGGNEKLFF. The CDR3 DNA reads TGTGCCAGCAGTGTGGGGGGAAATGAAAAACTGTTTTTT.

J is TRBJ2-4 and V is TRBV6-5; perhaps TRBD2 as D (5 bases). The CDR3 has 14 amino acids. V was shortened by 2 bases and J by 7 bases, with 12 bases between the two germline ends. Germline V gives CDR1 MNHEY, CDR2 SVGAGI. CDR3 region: CASSYTGEGNIQYF. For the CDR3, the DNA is TGTGCCAGCAGTTACACCGGGGAAGGGAACATTCAGTACTTC.

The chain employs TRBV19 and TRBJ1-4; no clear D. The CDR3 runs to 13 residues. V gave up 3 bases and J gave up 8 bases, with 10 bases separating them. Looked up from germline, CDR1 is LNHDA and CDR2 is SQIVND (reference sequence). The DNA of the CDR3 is TGTGCCAGTAGTATGCGTTTATGGGAAAAACTGTTTTTT. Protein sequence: CASSMRLWEKLFF.

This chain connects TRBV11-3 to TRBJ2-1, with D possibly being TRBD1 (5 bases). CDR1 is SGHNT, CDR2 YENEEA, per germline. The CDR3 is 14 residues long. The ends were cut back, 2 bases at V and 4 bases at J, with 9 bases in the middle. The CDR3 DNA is TGTGCCAGCAGCTTACGTCAGGGTTACAATGAGCAGTTCTTC. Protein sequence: CASSLRQGYNEQFF. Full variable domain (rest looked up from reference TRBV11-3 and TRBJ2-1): EAGVVQSPRYKIIEKKQPVAFWCNPISGHNTLYWYLQNLGQGPELLIRYENEEAVDDSQLPKDRFSAERLKGVDSTLKIQPAELGDSAVYLCASSLRQGYNEQFFGPGTRLTVL.

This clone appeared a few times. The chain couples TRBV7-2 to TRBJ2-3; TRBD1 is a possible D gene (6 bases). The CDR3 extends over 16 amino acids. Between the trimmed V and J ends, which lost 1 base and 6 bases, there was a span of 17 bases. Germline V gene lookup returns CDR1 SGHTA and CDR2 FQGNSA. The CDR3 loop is CASSLGSGATGDTQYF. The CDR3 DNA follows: TGTGCCAGCAGCTTAGGATCAGGGGCTACCGGGGATACGCAGTATTTT.

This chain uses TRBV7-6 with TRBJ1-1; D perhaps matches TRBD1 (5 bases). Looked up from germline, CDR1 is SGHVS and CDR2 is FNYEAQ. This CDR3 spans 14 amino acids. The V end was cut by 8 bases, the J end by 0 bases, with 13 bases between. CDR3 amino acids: CASGTDTLNTEAFF. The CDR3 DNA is TGTGCCAGCGGAACGGACACATTGAACACTGAAGCTTTCTTT.

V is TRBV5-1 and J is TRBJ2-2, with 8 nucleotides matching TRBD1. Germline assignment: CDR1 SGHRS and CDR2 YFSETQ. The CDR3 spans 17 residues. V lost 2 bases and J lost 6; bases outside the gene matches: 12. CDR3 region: CASSFNGQGGMAGELFF. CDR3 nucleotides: TGCGCCAGCAGCTTTAATGGACAGGGTGGAATGGCCGGGGAGCTGTTTTTT.